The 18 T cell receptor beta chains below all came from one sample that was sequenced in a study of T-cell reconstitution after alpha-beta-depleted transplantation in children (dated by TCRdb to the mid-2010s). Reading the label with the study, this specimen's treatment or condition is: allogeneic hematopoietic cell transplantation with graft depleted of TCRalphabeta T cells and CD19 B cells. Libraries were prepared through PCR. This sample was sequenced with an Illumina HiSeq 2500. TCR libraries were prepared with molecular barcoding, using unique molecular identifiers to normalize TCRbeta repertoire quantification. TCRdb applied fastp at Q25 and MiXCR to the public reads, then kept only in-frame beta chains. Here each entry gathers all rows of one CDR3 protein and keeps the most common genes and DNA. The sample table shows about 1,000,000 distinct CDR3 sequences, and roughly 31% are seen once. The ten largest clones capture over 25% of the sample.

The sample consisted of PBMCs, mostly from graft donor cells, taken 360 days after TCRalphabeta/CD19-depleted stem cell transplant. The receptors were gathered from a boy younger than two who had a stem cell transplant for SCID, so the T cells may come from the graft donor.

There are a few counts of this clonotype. CDR3 amino acids: CASSSVSVVARLRATEAFF. The CDR3 DNA follows: TGTGCCAGCAGCTCAGTTAGCGTCGTGGCTAGGCTCAGGGCGACTGAAGCTTTCTTT. The V and J genes are TRBV27 and TRBJ1-1; D possibly corresponds to TRBD1 (5 bases). CDR3 length equals 19 residues. Between the trimmed V and J ends, which lost 6 bases and 5 bases, there was a span of 31 bases. The germline gives CDR1 MNHEY, CDR2 SMNVEV (reference sequence).

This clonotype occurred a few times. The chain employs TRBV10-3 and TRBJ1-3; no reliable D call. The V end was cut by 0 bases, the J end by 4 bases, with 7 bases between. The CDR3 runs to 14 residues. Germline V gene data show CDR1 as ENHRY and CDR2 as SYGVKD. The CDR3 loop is CAISESGDGNTIYF. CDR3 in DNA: TGTGCCATCAGTGAGTCGGGAGACGGAAACACCATATATTTT.

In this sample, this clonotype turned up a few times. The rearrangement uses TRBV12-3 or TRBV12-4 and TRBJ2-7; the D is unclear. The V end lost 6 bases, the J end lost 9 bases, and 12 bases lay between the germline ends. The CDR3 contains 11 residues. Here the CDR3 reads CASRMGLTQYF. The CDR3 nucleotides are TGTGCCAGCAGGATGGGTTTAACGCAGTACTTC.

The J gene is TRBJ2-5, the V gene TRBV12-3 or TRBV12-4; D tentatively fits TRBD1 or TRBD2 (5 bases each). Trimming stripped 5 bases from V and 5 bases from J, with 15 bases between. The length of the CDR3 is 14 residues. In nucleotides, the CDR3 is TGTGCCAGCAGTCCCATTGACTGGGGGGAGACCCAGTACTTC. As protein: CASSPIDWGETQYF.

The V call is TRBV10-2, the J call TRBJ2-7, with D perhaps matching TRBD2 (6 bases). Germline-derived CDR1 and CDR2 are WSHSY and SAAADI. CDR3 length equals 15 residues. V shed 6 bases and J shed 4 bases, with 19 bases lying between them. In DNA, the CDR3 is TGCGCCAGCAGGTTGGGGGGTGGGACCGCTTACGAGCAGTACTTC. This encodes CASRLGGGTAYEQYF.

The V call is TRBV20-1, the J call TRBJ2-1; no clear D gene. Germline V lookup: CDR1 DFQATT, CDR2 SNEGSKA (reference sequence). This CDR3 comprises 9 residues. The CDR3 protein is CGEGNEQFF. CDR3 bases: TGCGGTGAAGGGAATGAGCAGTTCTTC.

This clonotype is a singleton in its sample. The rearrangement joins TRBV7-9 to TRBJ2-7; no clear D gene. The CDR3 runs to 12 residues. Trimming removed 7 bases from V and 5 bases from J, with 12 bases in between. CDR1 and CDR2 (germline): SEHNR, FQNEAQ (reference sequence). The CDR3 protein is CASTPGGHEQYF. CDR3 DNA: TGTGCCAGCACCCCGGGCGGCCACGAGCAGTACTTC.

CDR3 DNA sequence: TGTGCCATCAGTGGACCCGTTCAGGGGGGAATCAGGAATGAAGCTTTCTTT. It encodes CAISGPVQGGIRNEAFF. This sequence joins TRBV10-3 and TRBJ1-1, with TRBD1 identical over 7 bases. Germline assignment: CDR1 ENHRY and CDR2 SYGVKD. V trimming: 4 bases; J trimming: 7 bases; junction bases outside the gene matches: 18. The CDR3 runs 17 residues.

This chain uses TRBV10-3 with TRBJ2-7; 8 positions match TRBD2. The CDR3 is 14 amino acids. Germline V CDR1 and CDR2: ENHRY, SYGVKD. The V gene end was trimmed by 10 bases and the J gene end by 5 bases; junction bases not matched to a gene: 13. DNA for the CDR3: TGTGCCACCGGGGGGGCGGGGGGAGTCGACGAGCAGTACTTC. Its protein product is CATGGAGGVDEQYF.

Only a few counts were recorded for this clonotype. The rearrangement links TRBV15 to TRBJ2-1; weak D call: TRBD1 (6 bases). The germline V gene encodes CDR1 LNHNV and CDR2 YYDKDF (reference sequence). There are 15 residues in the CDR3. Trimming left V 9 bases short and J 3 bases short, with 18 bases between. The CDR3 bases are TGTGCCACGGCGATGGAGGCAGGGGTCTACAATGAGCAGTTCTTC. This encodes CATAMEAGVYNEQFF.

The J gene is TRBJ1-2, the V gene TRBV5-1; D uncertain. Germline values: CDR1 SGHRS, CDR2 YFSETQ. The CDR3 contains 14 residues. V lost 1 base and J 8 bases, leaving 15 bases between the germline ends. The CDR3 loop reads CASSLSETTGGYTF. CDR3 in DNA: TGCGCCAGCAGCTTGAGTGAGACGACGGGAGGCTACACCTTC.

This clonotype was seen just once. The CDR3 DNA reads TGTGCCAGTAATCGGGGGGACTACAATGAGCAGTTCTTC. This encodes CASNRGDYNEQFF. The chain carries TRBV7-8 and TRBJ2-1; TRBD2 matches 7 bases. Unmatched junction bases numbered 5, after V lost 9 bases and J lost 3 bases. In germline, CDR1 is SGHVS, CDR2 FQNEAQ. The CDR3 covers 13 residues.

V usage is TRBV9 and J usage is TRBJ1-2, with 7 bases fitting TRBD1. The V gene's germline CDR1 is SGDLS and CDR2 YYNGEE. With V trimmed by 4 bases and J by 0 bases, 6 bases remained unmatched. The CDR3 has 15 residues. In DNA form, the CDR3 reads TGTGCCAGCAGCCCCCAGGGGGGAACTAACTATGGCTACACCTTC. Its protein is CASSPQGGTNYGYTF. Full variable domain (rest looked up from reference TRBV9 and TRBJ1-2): DSGVTQTPKHLITATGQRVTLRCSPRSGDLSVYWYQQSLDQGLQFLIQYYNGEERAKGNILERFSAQQFPDLHSELNLSSLELGDSALYFCASSPQGGTNYGYTFGSGTRLTVV.

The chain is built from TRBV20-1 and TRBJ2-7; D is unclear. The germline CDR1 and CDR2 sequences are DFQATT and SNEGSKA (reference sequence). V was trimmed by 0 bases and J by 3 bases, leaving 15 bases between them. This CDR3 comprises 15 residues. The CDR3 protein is CSARDSSRLSYEQYF. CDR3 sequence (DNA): TGCAGTGCTAGAGATAGCAGCAGGTTGAGCTACGAGCAGTACTTC.

The CDR3 DNA follows: TGCAGTGCTAGAACCACAGGCTATAATGGCTACACCTTC. Translated: CSARTTGYNGYTF. This chain connects TRBV20-1 to TRBJ1-2; D perhaps matches TRBD1 (5 bases). Germline V gene sequence: CDR1 DFQATT, CDR2 SNEGSKA (reference sequence). V was shortened by 2 bases and J by 6 bases, with 13 bases between the two germline ends. There are 13 residues in the CDR3.

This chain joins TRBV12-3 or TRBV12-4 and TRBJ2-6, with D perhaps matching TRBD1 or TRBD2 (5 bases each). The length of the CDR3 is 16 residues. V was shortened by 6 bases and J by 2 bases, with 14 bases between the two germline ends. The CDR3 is CASSPPRGAGANVLTF. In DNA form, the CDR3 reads TGTGCCAGCAGCCCCCCTCGGGGCGCTGGGGCCAACGTCCTGACTTTC.

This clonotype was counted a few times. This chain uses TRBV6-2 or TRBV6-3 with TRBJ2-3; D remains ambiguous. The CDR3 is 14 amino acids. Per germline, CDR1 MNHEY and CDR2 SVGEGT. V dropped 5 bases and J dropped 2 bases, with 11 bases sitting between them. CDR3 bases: TGTGCCAGCAGTATGGTGGGTTTCACAGATACGCAGTATTTT. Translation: CASSMVGFTDTQYF.

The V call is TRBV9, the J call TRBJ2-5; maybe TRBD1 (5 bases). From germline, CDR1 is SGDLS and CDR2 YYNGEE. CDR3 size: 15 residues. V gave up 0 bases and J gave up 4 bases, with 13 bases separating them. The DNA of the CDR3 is TGTGCCAGCAGCGTAGCTGGGGCCCCGGCAGAGACCCAGTACTTC. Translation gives CASSVAGAPAETQYF.